This passage covers 32 T cell receptor beta chains from one sample sequenced in a study of beta chain features in type 1 diabetes (dated by TCRdb to 2016 to 2018). Overall study outcomes, separate from this receptor: A moderate but significant shortening of TCRB CDR3 length was observed in type 1 diabetes patients in all four CD4+ subsets.

The library was obtained by the immunoSEQ multiplex PCR assay. All of the isolated RNA was reverse transcribed with the High Capacity cDNA Reverse Transcription Kit, so expressed TCRB transcripts were sequenced. Entries here come from immuneACCESS through TCRdb and include only in-frame sequences with V and J called. Some clones fail to appear in such tables; in the studies checked, an unresolved V gene covers under half of the shortfall, and the cause of the remainder is unknown. In all, the sample holds around 150,000 clones, and 63% of those were seen once. The ten largest clones capture roughly 0.089% of the sample. Antigens for these TCRs are unknown. The sequenced material came from naive CD4+ T cells from blood. The sample's cell subset or site label, decoded: true naive CD4+ T cells. The receptors originated from a man younger than 40 with type 1 diabetes.

Details on this clone: The sample carries other DNA sequences with the same CDR3. This chain connects TRBV29-1 to TRBJ2-2; D is unclear. Germline lookup yields CDR1 SQVTM and CDR2 ANQGSEA. This CDR3 comprises 12 residues. The germline V and J ends were trimmed by 4 bases and 1 base, with 4 bases remaining between them. This CDR3 is CSVGQNTGELFF. For the CDR3, the DNA is TGCAGCGTTGGCCAGAACACCGGGGAGCTGTTTTTT.

J is TRBJ2-3 and V is TRBV2; 10 bases agree with TRBD2. The V segment lost 4 bases and the J segment 5 bases; nucleotides outside the gene matches: 9. Germline V CDR1 and CDR2: SNHLY, FYNNEI. The CDR3 runs to 16 residues. The CDR3 DNA sequence: TGTGCCAGCAGTGTCCTGCTAGCGGGGGTCCTAGATACGCAGTATTTT. As protein: CASSVLLAGVLDTQYF.

The genes are TRBV4-1 and TRBJ1-1, with TRBD1 matching over 8 bases. From germline, CDR1 is MGHRA and CDR2 YSYEKL. The CDR3 totals 13 residues. V lost 3 bases, J lost 11 bases, and 8 bases stayed unmatched. The CDR3 bases are TGCGCCAGCAGCCAGGCTGACAGGGGATGGGCTTTCTTT. This gives the protein CASSQADRGWAFF.

This clone was detected a few times. The rearrangement joins TRBV29-1 to TRBJ2-3, with 8 bases aligning to TRBD1. The CDR3 runs 13 residues. Trimming at V came to 5 bases and at J to 2 bases, leaving 3 bases not matched to a gene. Per the germline V gene, CDR1 is SQVTM and CDR2 is ANQGSEA. CDR3 residues: CSVRTGPTDTQYF. The DNA of the CDR3 is TGCAGCGTTAGGACAGGGCCCACAGATACGCAGTATTTT.

The chain combines TRBV25-1 with TRBJ1-6; 7 bases are a match to TRBD1. The CDR3 has 17 residues. V shed 4 bases, J shed 8 bases, and the junction held 14 bases outside the gene matches. CDR1 is MGHDK, CDR2 SYGVNS, per germline. The CDR3 protein is CASSADSGTELDSPLHF. The DNA of the CDR3 is TGTGCCAGCAGTGCCGACTCCGGGACAGAGTTGGATTCACCCCTCCACTTT.

Only one count was recorded for this clone. The V and J genes are TRBV4-3 and TRBJ2-1; TRBD1 agrees at 7 bases. J was trimmed by 12 bases and V by 2 bases; bases with no gene match: 19. Germline V CDR1 and CDR2: LGHNA, YSLEER. The CDR3 loop spans 17 amino acids. CDR3 loop: CASSQYRDSASHMRQFF. The CDR3 DNA follows: TGCGCCAGCAGCCAATACCGGGACAGTGCATCCCATATGAGGCAGTTCTTC.

The V and J genes are TRBV29-1 and TRBJ1-2, with D unclear. Germline values: CDR1 SQVTM, CDR2 ANQGSEA. The CDR3 is 16 amino acids. V dropped 4 bases and J dropped 7 bases, with 25 bases sitting between them. The CDR3 DNA is TGCAGCGTTGTAGTTAAACCGGGCCTTACTGGAGGTGGCTACACCTTC. Amino acid sequence: CSVVVKPGLTGGGYTF.

This chain uses TRBV5-1 with TRBJ2-7; 7 bases align to TRBD1. V gave up 1 base and J gave up 2 bases; unmatched junction bases: 6. Germline CDR1 is SGHRS and CDR2 is YFSETQ. The CDR3 contains 15 residues. The CDR3 DNA is TGCGCCAGCAGCTTGAACGCCGGGACAGCCTACGAGCAGTACTTC. It specifies CASSLNAGTAYEQYF.

The chain carries TRBV29-1 and TRBJ1-1, with no clear D. CDR1 and CDR2 (germline): SQVTM, ANQGSEA. Trimming removed 4 bases from V and 0 bases from J, with 9 bases in between. This CDR3 has 13 residues. The CDR3, as DNA: TGCAGCGTTGCTTCGGACCTGAACACTGAAGCTTTCTTT. Its protein product is CSVASDLNTEAFF.

The CDR3 loop reads CASSLGDSGANVLTF. The CDR3 bases are TGTGCCAGCAGCTTGGGAGACTCTGGGGCCAACGTCCTGACTTTC. The chain is built from TRBV5-6 and TRBJ2-6; D unresolved. CDR1 and CDR2 from the germline V gene are SGHDT and YYEEEE. The length of the CDR3 is 15 residues. V gave up 0 bases and J gave up 0 bases, with 4 bases separating them.

This sequence joins TRBV30 and TRBJ1-6, with 7 bases identical to TRBD1. V shed 1 base, J shed 7 bases, and the junction held 13 bases outside the gene matches. The CDR3 has 17 residues. From germline, CDR1 is GTSNPN and CDR2 SVGIG (reference sequence). In nucleotides, the CDR3 is TGTGCCTGGAGTGGAATCCACAGGGGCACCTCCAATTCACCCCTCCACTTT. It specifies CAWSGIHRGTSNSPLHF.

V gene TRBV9 combines with J gene TRBJ2-2; perhaps TRBD1 as D (6 bases). CDR1 and CDR2 (germline): SGDLS, YYNGEE. This CDR3 spans 15 amino acids. Trimming stripped 4 bases from V and 1 base from J, with 11 bases between. In DNA, the CDR3 is TGTGCCAGCAGCCCCGGGACAAGGAACACCGGGGAGCTGTTTTTT. The encoded protein is CASSPGTRNTGELFF.

This chain links TRBV7-9 with TRBJ2-1; 9 bases are shared with TRBD1. Per the germline V gene, CDR1 is SEHNR and CDR2 is FQNEAQ (reference sequence). The CDR3 is made up of 13 amino acids. V shed 8 bases, J shed 8 bases, and the junction held 7 bases outside the gene matches. CDR3 sequence (DNA): TGTGCCAGCGGGACAGGGCGCCGCCATGAGCAGTTCTTC. It is translated as CASGTGRRHEQFF.

The chain is built from TRBV7-9 and TRBJ2-3, with 9 bases matching TRBD1. After removal of 5 bases from V and 2 bases from J, the junction contained 5 bases not matched to a gene. The CDR3 is made up of 15 amino acids. Germline V gene data show CDR1 as SEHNR and CDR2 as FQNEAQ (reference sequence). DNA of the CDR3: TGTGCCAGCAGCCTCGGGACAGGGAACACAGATACGCAGTATTTT. This codes for CASSLGTGNTDTQYF.

The chain links TRBV9 to TRBJ1-2; D is uncertain. The CDR3 consists of 15 residues. The ends were cut back, 0 bases at V and 0 bases at J, with 9 bases in the middle. Germline-derived CDR1 and CDR2 are SGDLS and YYNGEE. The CDR3 here is CASSVDVGSNYGYTF. In DNA form, the CDR3 reads TGTGCCAGCAGCGTAGACGTGGGTTCTAACTATGGCTACACCTTC. The variable domain in full, completed from reference TRBV9 and TRBJ1-2, reads DSGVTQTPKHLITATGQRVTLRCSPRSGDLSVYWYQQSLDQGLQFLIQYYNGEERAKGNILERFSAQQFPDLHSELNLSSLELGDSALYFCASSVDVGSNYGYTFGSGTRLTVV.

Only a few counts were recorded for this clone. This sequence joins TRBV7-9 and TRBJ2-5; D perhaps matches TRBD2 (6 bases). CDR3 size: 14 residues. V was cut by 5 bases and J by 5 bases, with 15 bases left in between. The germline gives CDR1 SEHNR, CDR2 FQNEAQ (reference sequence). In DNA form, the CDR3 reads TGTGCCAGCAGCAGCAGGAGGGGTAGGGAGACCCAGTACTTC. Encoded protein: CASSSRRGRETQYF. Variable domain in full (rest from reference TRBV7-9 and TRBJ2-5): DTGVSQNPRHKITKRGQNVTFRCDPISEHNRLYWYRQTLGQGPEFLTYFQNEAQLEKSRLLSDRFSAERPKGSFSTLEIQRTEQGDSAMYLCASSSRRGRETQYFGPGTRLLVL.

The chain links TRBV13 to TRBJ2-1; 9 nucleotides align to TRBD2. V trimming: 5 bases; J trimming: 4 bases; junction bases outside the gene matches: 6. The CDR3 sequence is 15 residues long. Germline-derived CDR1 and CDR2 are PRHDT and FYEKMQ (reference sequence). In nucleotides, the CDR3 is TGTGCCAGCAGCACAAGCGGGGGGTATTACAATGAGCAGTTCTTC. It is translated as CASSTSGGYYNEQFF.

The rearrangement joins TRBV2 to TRBJ2-1; 13 bases fit TRBD2. The CDR3 has 15 amino acids. Germline assignment: CDR1 SNHLY and CDR2 FYNNEI. The ends lost 1 base at V and 7 bases at J; junction bases unmatched: 1. CDR3 sequence: CASSEGLAGGNEQFF. The CDR3 DNA reads TGTGCCAGCAGTGAAGGACTAGCGGGGGGAAATGAGCAGTTCTTC.

V and J are TRBV2 and TRBJ2-5; no firm D call. Looked up from germline, CDR1 is SNHLY and CDR2 is FYNNEI. The CDR3 has 14 amino acids. V shed 0 bases and J shed 5 bases, with 10 bases lying between them. Written as DNA, the CDR3 is TGTGCCAGCAGTGAAGCCGGGTGGGCCGAGACCCAGTACTTC. Its translation: CASSEAGWAETQYF.

The genes are TRBV9 and TRBJ2-3; D gene uncertain. Trimming took 4 bases from V and 4 from J, leaving 10 bases between them. This CDR3 comprises 13 residues. The germline V gene encodes CDR1 SGDLS and CDR2 YYNGEE. The CDR3 region is CASSPEGADTQYF. The CDR3 nucleotides read TGTGCCAGCAGCCCCGAAGGTGCAGATACGCAGTATTTT. Together with reference TRBV9 and TRBJ2-3, the CDR3 gives the full variable domain: DSGVTQTPKHLITATGQRVTLRCSPRSGDLSVYWYQQSLDQGLQFLIQYYNGEERAKGNILERFSAQQFPDLHSELNLSSLELGDSALYFCASSPEGADTQYFGPGTRLTVL.

This chain uses TRBV14 with TRBJ1-5; D gene uncertain. Between the trimmed V and J ends, which lost 0 bases and 9 bases, there was a span of 9 bases. This CDR3 has 13 residues. Germline CDR1 reads SGHDN; CDR2 reads FVKESK. CDR3 protein: CASSQDERLPQHF. The CDR3 bases are TGTGCCAGCAGCCAAGACGAGAGATTGCCCCAGCATTTT. The variable domain in full, with the rest retrieved from reference TRBV14 and TRBJ1-5, is EAGVTQFPSHSVIEKGQTVTLRCDPISGHDNLYWYRRVMGKEIKFLLHFVKESKQDESGMPNNRFLAERTGGTYSTLKVQPAELEDSGVYFCASSQDERLPQHFGDGTRLSIL.

The rearrangement uses TRBV29-1 and TRBJ2-5; TRBD2 matches 14 bases. The CDR3 consists of 14 residues. V shed 4 bases, J shed 7 bases, and the junction held 5 bases outside the gene matches. Germline loops: CDR1 SQVTM, CDR2 ANQGSEA. Written as DNA, the CDR3 is TGCAGCGTTGGGACTAGCGGGGGGCCCAGGACCCAGTACTTC. It translates to CSVGTSGGPRTQYF.

CDR3 nucleotide sequence: TGTGCCAGCAGCGAAAGGGTAAATGGCTACACCTTC. Amino acid sequence: CASSERVNGYTF. This rearrangement joins TRBV7-2 to TRBJ1-2; unclear D gene. The V end lost 5 bases, the J end lost 6 bases, and 10 bases lay between the germline ends. CDR1 and CDR2 from the germline V gene are SGHTA and FQGNSA. CDR3 length: 12 residues.

The chain is built from TRBV29-1 and TRBJ1-1; 7 bases map to TRBD1. V trimming: 7 bases; J trimming: 7 bases; junction bases outside the gene matches: 6. Germline V gene lookup returns CDR1 SQVTM and CDR2 ANQGSEA. The CDR3 has 11 residues. The CDR3 here is CSAQGDGEAFF. CDR3 nucleotides: TGCAGCGCGCAGGGGGACGGTGAAGCTTTCTTT.

V usage is TRBV7-2 and J usage is TRBJ2-5; D uncertain. Germline CDR1 is SGHTA and CDR2 is FQGNSA. V shed 5 bases and J shed 4 bases, with 17 bases lying between them. This CDR3 is built from 15 residues. Here the CDR3 DNA reads TGTGCCAGCAGCCCTCCAGGTCTGACCATAGAGACCCAGTACTTC. Translated, it gives CASSPPGLTIETQYF.

The V gene is TRBV7-2, the J gene TRBJ2-4; a possible D gene is TRBD1 (6 bases). The CDR3 is 13 residues long. Germline lookup yields CDR1 SGHTA and CDR2 FQGNSA. V was cut by 7 bases and J by 7 bases, with 14 bases left in between. DNA for the CDR3: TGTGCCAGCACCCAAGGCACAGGGAACATTCAGTACTTC. Translating it yields CASTQGTGNIQYF. Full variable domain (remainder filled in from reference TRBV7-2 and TRBJ2-4): GAGVSQSPSNKVTEKGKDVELRCDPISGHTALYWYRQSLGQGLEFLIYFQGNSAPDKSGLPSDRFSAERTGGSVSTLTIQRTQQEDSAVYLCASTQGTGNIQYFGAGTRLSVL.

This clone turned up a few times. The V call is TRBV29-1, the J call TRBJ2-7; D unclear. V was shortened by 4 bases and J by 0 bases, with 10 bases between the two germline ends. Per germline, CDR1 SQVTM and CDR2 ANQGSEA. The CDR3 covers 13 residues. The CDR3 loop reads CSVASQSSYEQYF. The CDR3 DNA follows: TGCAGCGTTGCATCGCAGAGCTCCTACGAGCAGTACTTC.

The chain combines TRBV7-9 with TRBJ2-7; 9 bases match TRBD1. CDR3 length: 17 amino acids. V lost 5 bases and J lost 0; bases outside the gene matches: 11. CDR1 is SEHNR, CDR2 FQNEAQ, per germline (reference sequence). CDR3 loop: CASSLGTGIQASYEQYF. The CDR3 DNA follows: TGTGCCAGCAGCCTCGGGACAGGGATTCAGGCCTCCTACGAGCAGTACTTC.

This clone occurred a few times. This chain links TRBV7-9 with TRBJ1-4, with no clear D. Germline values: CDR1 SEHNR, CDR2 FQNEAQ (reference sequence). This CDR3 spans 17 amino acids. V shed 1 base and J shed 7 bases, with 19 bases lying between them. The CDR3 nucleotides are TGTGCCAGCAGCTTAGTCGGAACACCGGATGGAAGTGAAAAACTGTTTTTT. This sequence encodes CASSLVGTPDGSEKLFF.

This clone was recorded a few times. The rearrangement links TRBV23-1 to TRBJ2-3; possibly TRBD1 for D (6 bases). TRBV23-1 is an ORF, and what it does is uncertain. Trimming stripped 0 bases from V and 3 bases from J, with 16 bases between. CDR3 length equals 17 residues. CDR3 sequence: CASSQSLGATRTDTQYF. DNA of the CDR3: TGCGCCAGCAGTCAATCACTGGGGGCCACGCGGACAGATACGCAGTATTTT.

The chain has TRBV9 and TRBJ1-1, with D unclear. This CDR3 is built from 17 residues. Trimming pared 2 bases from V and 3 bases from J, leaving 20 bases between. Germline V CDR1 and CDR2: SGDLS, YYNGEE. CDR3 sequence reads: CASSVGGFLLYHTEAFF. The CDR3 bases are TGTGCCAGCAGCGTCGGCGGGTTTCTCCTCTATCACACTGAAGCTTTCTTT.

The chain combines TRBV7-7 with TRBJ2-1; tentatively, D is TRBD1 or TRBD2 (5 bases each). The germline V gene has CDR1 SSHAT and CDR2 FNYEAQ (reference sequence). The CDR3 length is 15 residues. Trimming cost V 5 bases and J 7 bases, with 18 bases left between them. CDR3 bases: TGTGCCAGCAGCCCCAGCGTTGGGGGTGGAAATGAGCAGTTCTTC. Translated: CASSPSVGGGNEQFF.